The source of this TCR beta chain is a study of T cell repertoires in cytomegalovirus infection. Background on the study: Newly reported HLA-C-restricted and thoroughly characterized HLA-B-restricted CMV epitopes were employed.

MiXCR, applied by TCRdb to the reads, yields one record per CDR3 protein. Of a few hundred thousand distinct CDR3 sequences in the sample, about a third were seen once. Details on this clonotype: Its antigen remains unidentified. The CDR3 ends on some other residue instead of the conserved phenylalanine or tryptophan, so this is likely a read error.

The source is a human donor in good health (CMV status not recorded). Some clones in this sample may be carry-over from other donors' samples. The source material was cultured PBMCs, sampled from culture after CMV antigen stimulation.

The DNA of the CDR3 is TGCAGTGCCCAGATGGGGAACGGGAGAGGCTACACCCTC. Amino acid sequence: CSAQMGNGRGYTL. This chain uses TRBV20-1 with TRBJ1-2; no clear D gene. This CDR3 is 13 amino acids long. Germline assignment: CDR1 DFQATT and CDR2 SNEGSKA (reference sequence). V was pared by 6 bases and J by 8 bases, with 19 bases between.